These 25 T cell receptor beta chains were all obtained from the same sample, sequenced in a study of monozygotic twins with inflammatory bowel disease. TCRdb re-called the 5' RACE reads and gives one entry per CDR3 protein, without DNA. Its clone listing holds about 300,000 distinct CDR3 sequences. The specimen sequenced was blood. These receptors were collected from a human donor with ulcerative colitis or Crohn's disease, or a healthy co-twin of an affected twin (not recorded which).

This chain's CDR3 is CAWSTQLVLNEQYF. This rearrangement joins TRBV30 to TRBJ2-7; TCRdb gives TRBD2 as the D gene, but with no DNA this cannot be confirmed. This CDR3 has 14 residues. CDR1 GTSNPN and CDR2 SVGIG come from the germline V gene (reference sequence).

The chain carries TRBV7-2 and TRBJ2-7; the D gene TCRdb calls, TRBD1, cannot be checked with no DNA. There are 14 residues in the CDR3. Germline V gene lookup returns CDR1 SGHTA and CDR2 FQGNSA. CDR3 protein: CASSYRDSYYEQYF.

The gene calls are TRBV28 and TRBJ1-2; TCRdb lists TRBD1, though no DNA is available to test this call. This CDR3 comprises 17 residues. Germline V gene data show CDR1 as MDHEN and CDR2 as SYDVKM. The CDR3 reads CASSLRGGMGPNYGYTF.

The chain carries TRBV10-3 and TRBJ2-5. Germline V gene data show CDR1 as ENHRY and CDR2 as SYGVKD. This CDR3 region has 13 residues. CDR3: CAISVGFSETQYF.

The chain links TRBV18 to TRBJ1-6. This CDR3 has 15 amino acids. Looked up from germline, CDR1 is KGHSH and CDR2 is LQKENI. The CDR3 region is CASSPADSFNSPLHF.

V usage is TRBV27 and J usage is TRBJ2-5. The CDR3 runs 13 residues. CDR1 and CDR2 (germline): MNHEY, SMNVEV (reference sequence). CDR3 loop: CASSLGERETQYF.

J is TRBJ2-1 and V is TRBV7-9; as DNA is missing, the TRBD2 call by TCRdb cannot be tested. The CDR3 consists of 16 residues. CDR1 SEHNR and CDR2 FQNEAQ come from the germline V gene (reference sequence). CDR3 region: CASSLGGGRAHNEQFF.

V is TRBV10-3 and J is TRBJ1-6. The CDR3 spans 15 residues. The germline gives CDR1 ENHRY, CDR2 SYGVKD. This CDR3 reads CAISEARIAGSPLHF.

The V gene is TRBV9, the J gene TRBJ2-4; TCRdb outputs TRBD2, but without DNA this stays unchecked. CDR3 length: 17 amino acids. Looked up from germline, CDR1 is SGDLS and CDR2 is YYNGEE. The CDR3 sequence is CASSEGLAGRAKNIQYF.

The V and J genes are TRBV5-1 and TRBJ2-3; TCRdb calls TRBD2, which cannot be checked without DNA. Germline loops: CDR1 SGHRS, CDR2 YFSETQ. CDR3 size: 15 residues. CDR3 sequence reads: CASSLGLGGTDTQYF.

V gene TRBV6-1 combines with J gene TRBJ2-2; the D call from TCRdb, TRBD2, cannot be confirmed without DNA. Per germline, CDR1 MNHNS and CDR2 SASEGT. CDR3 length: 15 amino acids. The CDR3 loop is CASGLTSGWGGELFF.

The chain uses TRBV28 and TRBJ1-1; TCRdb reports TRBD1, a call that lacks DNA to check it against. Germline V CDR1 and CDR2: MDHEN, SYDVKM. The CDR3 is 16 amino acids. Here the CDR3 reads CASSPGSGTANTEAFF.

CDR3 region: CASSPQENEQFF. This chain joins TRBV12-3 or TRBV12-4 and TRBJ2-1; TCRdb calls TRBD1, which cannot be checked without DNA. The CDR3 is 12 amino acids.

The chain combines TRBV20-1 with TRBJ2-1; TCRdb designates TRBD2, a call that cannot be tested without DNA. The CDR3 is made up of 11 amino acids. In germline, CDR1 is DFQATT, CDR2 SNEGSKA (reference sequence). The CDR3 region is CSAPLRGGWFF.

V usage is TRBV7-8 and J usage is TRBJ2-3; without DNA, the TCRdb call of TRBD1 cannot be checked. Germline values: CDR1 SGHVS, CDR2 FQNEAQ. The CDR3 totals 15 residues. CDR3 sequence reads: CASGGTGLSTDTQYF. Drawing the rest from reference TRBV7-8 and TRBJ2-3, the complete variable domain is GAGVSQSPRYKVAKRGQDVALRCDPISGHVSLFWYQQALGQGPEFLTYFQNEAQLDKSGLPSDRFFAERPEGSVSTLKIQRTQQEDSAVYLCASGGTGLSTDTQYFGPGTRLTVL.

The V call is TRBV7-2, the J call TRBJ2-7. CDR1 is SGHTA, CDR2 FQGNSA, per germline. The CDR3 is 14 residues long. The CDR3 loop reads CASSLVRASYEQYF. The full variable domain, rest sourced from reference TRBV7-2 and TRBJ2-7, is GAGVSQSPSNKVTEKGKDVELRCDPISGHTALYWYRQSLGQGLEFLIYFQGNSAPDKSGLPSDRFSAERTGGSVSTLTIQRTQQEDSAVYLCASSLVRASYEQYFGPGTRLTVT.

This chain uses TRBV6-1 with TRBJ1-6; without DNA, the TCRdb call of TRBD1 cannot be checked. The CDR3 is made up of 14 amino acids. Germline loops: CDR1 MNHNS, CDR2 SASEGT. The CDR3 region is CASIADMGNSPLHF.

The chain links TRBV4-3 to TRBJ2-7; absent DNA, TCRdb's TRBD2 call cannot be checked. The germline gives CDR1 LGHNA, CDR2 YSLEER. The CDR3 contains 16 residues. CDR3 region: CASSQDNGRAINEQYF.

The J gene is TRBJ1-5, the V gene TRBV19; lacking DNA, the TRBD1 call made by TCRdb goes unchecked. This CDR3 has 18 amino acids. Germline assignment: CDR1 LNHDA and CDR2 SQIVND (reference sequence). The CDR3 here is CASSPGQGAILKGQPQHF.

V usage is TRBV6-5 and J usage is TRBJ2-7; the TCRdb D gene call, TRBD2, has no DNA to confirm it. The CDR3 is 14 amino acids. CDR1 MNHEY and CDR2 SVGAGI come from the germline V gene. The CDR3 loop is CASSYRLGGYEQYF.

This chain links TRBV5-6 with TRBJ2-1; TCRdb indicates TRBD2, and absent DNA this call remains unverified. In germline, CDR1 is SGHDT, CDR2 YYEEEE. This CDR3 has 15 residues. CDR3 loop: CASSLWASGYNEQFF.

The CDR3 here is CASRWAGANVLTF. J is TRBJ2-6 and V is TRBV5-1. The CDR3 loop spans 13 amino acids. Germline V CDR1 and CDR2: SGHRS, YFSETQ. Full variable domain (missing parts from reference TRBV5-1 and TRBJ2-6): KAGVTQTPRYLIKTRGQQVTLSCSPISGHRSVSWYQQTPGQGLQFLFEYFSETQRNKGNFPGRFSGRQFSNSRSEMNVSTLELGDSALYLCASRWAGANVLTFGAGSRLTVL.

V is TRBV18 and J is TRBJ2-7; there is no DNA to check the TCRdb D call of TRBD2. From germline, CDR1 is KGHSH and CDR2 LQKENI. The CDR3 totals 15 residues. The CDR3 region is CASSHYSLAGVEQYF.

J is TRBJ1-5 and V is TRBV6-2 or TRBV6-3; the D call from TCRdb, TRBD1, cannot be confirmed without DNA. Germline values: CDR1 MNHEY, CDR2 SVGEGT. The CDR3 consists of 19 residues. CDR3 loop: CASSYQPVRDRVLNQPQHF.

The gene calls are TRBV20-1 and TRBJ1-5; the TRBD1 assignment by TCRdb is unverifiable without DNA. Per the germline V gene, CDR1 is DFQATT and CDR2 is SNEGSKA (reference sequence). The CDR3 length is 14 residues. CDR3 region: CSARDPGPVQPQHF.